The clone carrying this TCR beta chain was seen at least ten times. The antigen remains unidentified. The source of the sample is a study of read filtering for tumor transcriptome and immune sequencing. Looking at the study overall: TCR-mapped reads were about 4.05 to 11 million with IR-seq versus roughly 85 to 1,300 with RNA-seq.

This CDR3 has 17 residues. V lost 7 bases to trimming and J lost 5 bases; unmatched junction nucleotides: 15. Molecular barcoded adaptors covering alpha/delta and beta/gamma chains were used on approximately 400 ng RNA. TCRdb recomputed calls from the reads with MiXCR, one row per CDR3 protein. The table has tens of thousands of distinct CDR3 sequences, around 21% seen once. Whole-study results and caveats: RNA-seq captured clonotypes less deeply and reliably than IR-seq. IR-seq and RNA-seq agreed better without single-read clonotypes.

The specimen was a population of CD138-negative cells sorted from bone marrow. This clonotype originated in a donor over 35 with multiple myeloma. V usage is TRBV12-3 or TRBV12-4 and J usage is TRBJ1-1, with 11 nucleotides matching TRBD1. CDR3 in amino acids: CASTFPRTGGGETEAFF. The CDR3 nucleotides are TGTGCCAGCACCTTCCCGCGGACAGGGGGCGGGGAAACTGAAGCTTTCTTT.